This T cell receptor beta chain stems from a study of response to subunit inactivated influenza vaccine. Study-wide results and caveats: The authors suggested that few new T cells are recruited per seasonal influenza vaccination.

This clonotype was observed at least ten times. Antigen specificity is unknown. MiXCR, applied by TCRdb to the RT-PCR reads, yields one record per CDR3 protein. The repertoire holds 550,000 to 600,000 distinct CDR3 sequences, with over 9.5% as singletons. The sequence was collected from a man over 45 who received an inactivated influenza vaccine. The specimen was PBMCs from blood, collected on the day of vaccination.

The CDR3 DNA sequence: TGTGCCAGCAGTTTATCTAGCGGGACCCTCCCTGAGTTCTTC. Protein product: CASSLSSGTLPEFF. The chain carries TRBV28 and TRBJ2-1; TRBD2 aligns across 9 bases. V was pared by 1 base and J by 14 bases, with 9 bases of the junction left unmatched. Germline values: CDR1 MDHEN, CDR2 SYDVKM. There are 14 residues in the CDR3.